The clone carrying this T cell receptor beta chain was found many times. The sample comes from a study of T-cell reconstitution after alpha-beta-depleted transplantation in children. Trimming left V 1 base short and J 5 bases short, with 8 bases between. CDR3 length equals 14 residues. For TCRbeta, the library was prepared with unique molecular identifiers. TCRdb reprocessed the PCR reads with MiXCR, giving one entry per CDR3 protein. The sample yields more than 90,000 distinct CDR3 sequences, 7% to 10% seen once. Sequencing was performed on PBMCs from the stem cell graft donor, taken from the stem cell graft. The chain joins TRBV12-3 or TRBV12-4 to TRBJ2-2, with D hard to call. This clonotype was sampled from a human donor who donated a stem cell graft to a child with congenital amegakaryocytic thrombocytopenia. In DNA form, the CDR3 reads TGTGCCAGCAGTTTAGAGGGATGGACCGGGGAGCTGTTTTTT. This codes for CASSLEGWTGELFF.